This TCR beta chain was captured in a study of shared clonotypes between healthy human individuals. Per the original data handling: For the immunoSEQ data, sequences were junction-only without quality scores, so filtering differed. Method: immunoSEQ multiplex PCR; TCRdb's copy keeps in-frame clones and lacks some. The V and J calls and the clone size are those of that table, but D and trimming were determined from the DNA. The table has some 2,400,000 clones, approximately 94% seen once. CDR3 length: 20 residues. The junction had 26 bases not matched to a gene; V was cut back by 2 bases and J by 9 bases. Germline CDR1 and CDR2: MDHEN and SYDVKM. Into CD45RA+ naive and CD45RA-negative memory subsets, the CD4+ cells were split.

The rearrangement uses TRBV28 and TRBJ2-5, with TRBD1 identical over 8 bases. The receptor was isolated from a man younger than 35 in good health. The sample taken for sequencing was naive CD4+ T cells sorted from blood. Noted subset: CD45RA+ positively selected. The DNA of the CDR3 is TGTGCCAGCAGTTTACCCACGGACAGGGCTTTCGTGCAAGCGGCTGAGGCCCAGTACTTC. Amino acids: CASSLPTDRAFVQAAEAQYF.